The rows below give T cell receptor beta chains drawn from one sample of a study of patients and donors after allogeneic stem cell transplantation. TCRdb fed the RT-PCR reads into MiXCR, producing one record per CDR3 protein. The sample has under 200,000 distinct CDR3 sequences; approximately 22% are singletons. Specimen: blood, either unsorted or a sorted T cell fraction (not recorded which). Receptors originate from a human donor who was either an allogeneic HSCT recipient or a stem cell or donor lymphocyte infusion donor (not recorded which). It is not recorded whose cells these are; they may come from a transplant donor. Both conserved end residues are part of each CDR3. The order of the fields is CDR3 protein, CDR3 DNA, CDR3 length, clone size, J gene, D gene, V gene. D genes are given only for firm matches. Clone size is stated in some rows and not others, as once, few, many or a class when expanded.

cdr3_aa: CASSSRDRDYNEQFF
cdr3_nt: TGTGCCAGCAGTTCCCGGGACAGGGACTACAATGAGCAGTTCTTC
cdr3_length: 15
clone_size: few
j_call: TRBJ2-1
d_call: TRBD1
v_call: TRBV28

cdr3_aa: CASSILIQGEAFF
cdr3_nt: TGTGCCAGCAGCATTCTCATACAGGGCGAAGCTTTCTTT
cdr3_length: 13
clone_size: few
j_call: TRBJ1-1
d_call: NA
v_call: TRBV7-2

cdr3_aa: CATSDLQFGGSDTQYF
cdr3_nt: TGTGCCACCAGTGATTTGCAATTCGGCGGGAGTGATACGCAGTATTTT
cdr3_length: 16
clone_size: once
j_call: TRBJ2-3
d_call: TRBD2
v_call: TRBV24-1

cdr3_aa: CASSGTSGSRRTYTGELFF
cdr3_nt: TGTGCCAGCAGCGGGACTAGCGGGAGTCGTCGGACTTACACCGGGGAGCTGTTTTTT
cdr3_length: 19
clone_size: few
j_call: TRBJ2-2
d_call: TRBD2
v_call: TRBV12-3/TRBV12-4

cdr3_aa: CASSVLQGAGTEAFF
cdr3_nt: TGCGCCAGCAGCGTGTTACAGGGGGCAGGCACTGAAGCTTTCTTT
cdr3_length: 15
clone_size: many
j_call: TRBJ1-1
d_call: TRBD1
v_call: TRBV5-1

cdr3_aa: CASSFPHGQGNTEAFF
cdr3_nt: TGCGCCAGCAGCTTTCCGCACGGACAGGGGAACACTGAAGCTTTCTTT
cdr3_length: 16
clone_size: few
j_call: TRBJ1-1
d_call: TRBD1
v_call: TRBV5-1

cdr3_aa: CASSTAGTGPSTEAFF
cdr3_nt: TGTGCCAGCTCAACAGCCGGGACAGGGCCTTCCACTGAAGCTTTCTTT
cdr3_length: 16
clone_size: few
j_call: TRBJ1-1
d_call: TRBD1
v_call: TRBV18

cdr3_aa: CASSVVRRMDYGYTF
cdr3_nt: TGTGCCAGCAGTGTCGTTCGCCGTATGGACTATGGCTACACCTTC
cdr3_length: 15
clone_size: NA
j_call: TRBJ1-2
d_call: NA
v_call: TRBV2

cdr3_aa: CASSLDLVGWGQATDTQYF
cdr3_nt: TGTGCCAGCAGCTTAGATCTTGTAGGTTGGGGACAAGCCACAGATACGCAGTATTTT
cdr3_length: 19
clone_size: few
j_call: TRBJ2-3
d_call: NA
v_call: TRBV7-8

cdr3_aa: CASSPRQGAEPQHF
cdr3_nt: TGTGCCAGCTCACCGCGACAGGGGGCAGAGCCCCAGCATTTT
cdr3_length: 14
clone_size: NA
j_call: TRBJ1-5
d_call: TRBD1
v_call: TRBV18

cdr3_aa: CASSLGTQYPEAFF
cdr3_nt: TGCGCCAGCAGCTTGGGGACACAATATCCTGAAGCTTTCTTT
cdr3_length: 14
clone_size: many
j_call: TRBJ1-1
d_call: NA
v_call: TRBV5-1

cdr3_aa: CASSNVYALDTQYF
cdr3_nt: TGTGCCAGCAGCAACGTCTACGCACTGGATACGCAGTATTTT
cdr3_length: 14
clone_size: few
j_call: TRBJ2-3
d_call: NA
v_call: TRBV7-8

cdr3_aa: CASSLEWAVTGELFF
cdr3_nt: TGTGCCAGCAGCTTAGAGTGGGCGGTCACCGGGGAGCTGTTTTTT
cdr3_length: 15
clone_size: NA
j_call: TRBJ2-2
d_call: NA
v_call: TRBV7-8

cdr3_aa: CASSGAGTTPYNEQFF
cdr3_nt: TGTGCCAGCAGCGGAGCCGGGACTACTCCCTACAATGAGCAGTTCTTC
cdr3_length: 16
clone_size: NA
j_call: TRBJ2-1
d_call: TRBD2
v_call: TRBV7-2

cdr3_aa: CASSDTVNTEAFF
cdr3_nt: TGCGCCAGCAGCGACACAGTGAACACTGAAGCTTTCTTT
cdr3_length: 13
clone_size: many
j_call: TRBJ1-1
d_call: NA
v_call: TRBV5-1

cdr3_aa: CSARGRGAGEQYF
cdr3_nt: TGCAGTGCTAGGGGGAGGGGAGCTGGGGAGCAGTACTTC
cdr3_length: 13
clone_size: few
j_call: TRBJ2-7
d_call: TRBD2
v_call: TRBV20-1

cdr3_aa: CASSLDWRGGADSNQPQHF
cdr3_nt: TGCGCCAGCAGCTTGGATTGGCGGGGAGGGGCCGATAGCAATCAGCCCCAGCATTTT
cdr3_length: 19
clone_size: few
j_call: TRBJ1-5
d_call: NA
v_call: TRBV5-1

cdr3_aa: CASSESEAPYNEQFF
cdr3_nt: TGTGCCAGCAGTGAGTCGGAGGCCCCCTACAATGAGCAGTTCTTC
cdr3_length: 15
clone_size: NA
j_call: TRBJ2-1
d_call: NA
v_call: TRBV2

cdr3_aa: CASSLVTTLTDTQYF
cdr3_nt: TGTGCCAGCAGCTTGGTCACGACTCTCACAGATACGCAGTATTTT
cdr3_length: 15
clone_size: NA
j_call: TRBJ2-3
d_call: NA
v_call: TRBV5-6

cdr3_aa: CASSPLRVEGYTF
cdr3_nt: TGTGCCAGCTCACCGCTCCGGGTTGAAGGCTACACCTTC
cdr3_length: 13
clone_size: few
j_call: TRBJ1-2
d_call: NA
v_call: TRBV18

cdr3_aa: CASTVSGSYNEQFF
cdr3_nt: TGTGCCAGCACGGTTAGCGGTTCCTACAATGAGCAGTTCTTC
cdr3_length: 14
clone_size: NA
j_call: TRBJ2-1
d_call: NA
v_call: TRBV12-3/TRBV12-4

cdr3_aa: CSARLLNEQFF
cdr3_nt: TGCAGTGCTAGACTCTTGAATGAGCAGTTCTTC
cdr3_length: 11
clone_size: many
j_call: TRBJ2-1
d_call: NA
v_call: TRBV20-1

cdr3_aa: CASSLVTASASYNEQFF
cdr3_nt: TGTGCCAGCAGTTTAGTTACGGCGTCAGCCTCCTACAATGAGCAGTTCTTC
cdr3_length: 17
clone_size: NA
j_call: TRBJ2-1
d_call: NA
v_call: TRBV12-3/TRBV12-4

cdr3_aa: CASSQRRGGAGNTIYF
cdr3_nt: TGTGCCAGCAGCCAACGTCGGGGAGGAGCTGGAAACACCATATATTTT
cdr3_length: 16
clone_size: NA
j_call: TRBJ1-3
d_call: NA
v_call: TRBV4-2

cdr3_aa: CASSQVDRSYGYTF
cdr3_nt: TGCGCCAGCAGCCAAGTCGACAGGAGCTATGGCTACACCTTC
cdr3_length: 14
clone_size: NA
j_call: TRBJ1-2
d_call: NA
v_call: TRBV5-1

cdr3_aa: CASSTITDGELFF
cdr3_nt: TGTGCCAGCAGCACCATTACGGACGGGGAGCTGTTTTTT
cdr3_length: 13
clone_size: NA
j_call: TRBJ2-2
d_call: NA
v_call: TRBV7-9

cdr3_aa: CASSYSQRSGDTEAFF
cdr3_nt: TGTGCCAGCAGTTACTCGCAAAGGTCTGGTGACACTGAAGCTTTCTTT
cdr3_length: 16
clone_size: NA
j_call: TRBJ1-1
d_call: NA
v_call: TRBV6-6

cdr3_aa: CASTPGQGSYEQYF
cdr3_nt: TGTGCCAGCACCCCGGGACAGGGGTCCTACGAGCAGTACTTC
cdr3_length: 14
clone_size: NA
j_call: TRBJ2-7
d_call: TRBD1
v_call: TRBV6-2/TRBV6-3

cdr3_aa: CASSRVAGQVAYEQYF
cdr3_nt: TGTGCCAGCAGCCGGGTGGCAGGACAGGTGGCCTACGAGCAGTACTTC
cdr3_length: 16
clone_size: NA
j_call: TRBJ2-7
d_call: TRBD1
v_call: TRBV5-5

cdr3_aa: CATSSWLGLAGGEQFF
cdr3_nt: TGTGCCACCAGCAGCTGGTTGGGACTAGCGGGAGGTGAGCAGTTCTTC
cdr3_length: 16
clone_size: few
j_call: TRBJ2-1
d_call: TRBD2
v_call: TRBV15

cdr3_aa: CASSPVPGNTEAFF
cdr3_nt: TGCGCCAGCAGCCCTGTCCCGGGGAACACTGAAGCTTTCTTT
cdr3_length: 14
clone_size: few
j_call: TRBJ1-1
d_call: NA
v_call: TRBV5-1

cdr3_aa: CATSHYNEQFF
cdr3_nt: TGTGCCACCTCCCATTACAATGAGCAGTTCTTC
cdr3_length: 11
clone_size: NA
j_call: TRBJ2-1
d_call: NA
v_call: TRBV6-6

cdr3_aa: CASSTGQGKIRQETQYF
cdr3_nt: TGCGCCAGCAGCACGGGACAGGGGAAAATTCGGCAAGAGACCCAGTACTTC
cdr3_length: 17
clone_size: NA
j_call: TRBJ2-5
d_call: TRBD1
v_call: TRBV5-1

cdr3_aa: CASSETPARAEAFF
cdr3_nt: TGTGCCAGCAGTGAAACGCCCGCTAGGGCTGAAGCTTTCTTT
cdr3_length: 14
clone_size: NA
j_call: TRBJ1-1
d_call: NA
v_call: TRBV2